This note documents a single T cell receptor beta chain sequence. Antigen: not known. PCR employed 60 Vbeta and 13 Jbeta primers. Clones were sequenced by immunoSEQ multiplex PCR, and TCRdb holds only the in-frame ones, with some missing. The table shows 130,000 to 150,000 clones, with around three fifths occurring only once. Trimming took 5 bases from V and 7 from J; bases not matched to a gene: 4. The length of the CDR3 is 12 residues. Germline CDR1 is MNHEY and CDR2 is SVGAGI. This entry is derived from a study of cytomegalovirus exposure and HLA in healthy donors. Study-level results: In vitro work confirmed that a few CMV-associated chains recognize CMV antigens. Per a later analysis, 16,951 TCR beta sequences showed association with HLA alleles at 0.05 false discovery rate.

The TCR was taken from a woman younger than 45 in good health and CMV-seropositive. V is TRBV6-5 and J is TRBJ1-2; 7 nucleotides agree with TRBD1. The sequenced sample was PBMCs. The CDR3 bases are TGTGCCAGCAGTGCAACAGGGGTTGGCTACACCTTC. This codes for CASSATGVGYTF.